Below, 32 T cell receptor beta chains from the same sample are listed, as sequenced in a study of T-cell memory formation after mild COVID-19. From the 5' RACE reads, TCRdb called clonotypes with MiXCR, one entry per CDR3 protein. The sample records hundreds of thousands of distinct CDR3 sequences, about a fifth being singletons. The sample comprised PBMCs or a T cell subset sorted from them (not recorded which). These receptors were taken from an adult woman who had mild COVID-19 (a few samples of this study predate the infection). Cell type and time point are not known.

This chain links TRBV6-2 or TRBV6-3 with TRBJ1-3; no reliable D call. V lost 2 bases and J 1 base, leaving 15 bases between the germline ends. The germline V gene encodes CDR1 MNHEY and CDR2 SVGEGT. CDR3 length: 17 amino acids. CDR3 nucleotide sequence: TGTGCCAGCAGTTACGCGGGTTCGAGATTTTCTGGAAACACCATATATTTT. Amino acid sequence: CASSYAGSRFSGNTIYF.

This clonotype was counted between two and nine times. This chain links TRBV12-3 or TRBV12-4 with TRBJ1-2, with D possibly matching TRBD1 (5 bases). Trimming shortened V by 2 bases and J by 4 bases, and 11 bases separated the two germline ends. This CDR3 contains 14 residues. This CDR3 reads CASSLLSGPYGYTF. The CDR3 nucleotides read TGTGCCAGCAGTTTATTGTCAGGGCCCTATGGCTACACCTTC.

The chain couples TRBV6-5 to TRBJ2-2, with 8 positions matching TRBD2. The CDR3 length is 14 residues. Trimming removed 4 bases from V and 8 bases from J; junction bases left unmatched: 6. Per the germline V gene, CDR1 is MNHEY and CDR2 is SVGAGI. The CDR3 coding sequence is TGTGCCAGCAGTTCGACGGCTAGCGGGGGGGAGCTGTTTTTT. Its protein is CASSSTASGGELFF.

This clonotype was observed a handful of times. The chain has TRBV5-1 and TRBJ2-7; D is perhaps TRBD2 (5 bases). The CDR3 has 13 residues. Germline assignment: CDR1 SGHRS and CDR2 YFSETQ. Trimming pared 3 bases from V and 9 bases from J, leaving 16 bases between. The CDR3 nucleotides are TGCGCCAGCAGCTCCACGGAGGACTGGAGGCAGTACTTC. Translating gives CASSSTEDWRQYF.

This chain links TRBV18 with TRBJ2-3; D unclear. CDR3 length: 13 amino acids. V was clipped by 1 base and J by 8 bases, with 10 bases between them. Germline lookup yields CDR1 KGHSH and CDR2 LQKENI. CDR3 region: CASSPLGAPTQYF. CDR3 nucleotides: TGTGCCAGCTCACCACTAGGAGCCCCTACGCAGTATTTT.

This clonotype has more than one count but fewer than ten. V usage is TRBV7-9 and J usage is TRBJ1-2, with 8 positions matching TRBD1. V lost 5 bases and J lost 2; bases outside the gene matches: 16. The CDR3 sequence is 18 residues long. Looked up from germline, CDR1 is SEHNR and CDR2 is FQNEAQ (reference sequence). Here the CDR3 DNA reads TGTGCCAGCAGCCCACGATCAGAGAACAGGGGGAACAACTATGGCTACACCTTC. Its protein is CASSPRSENRGNNYGYTF.

In this sample, this clonotype turned up a few times. CDR3: CASRGQVQETQYF. For the CDR3, the DNA is TGTGCCAGCAGAGGACAGGTACAAGAGACCCAGTACTTC. This chain joins TRBV25-1 and TRBJ2-5; TRBD1 agrees at 7 bases. Germline assignment: CDR1 MGHDK and CDR2 SYGVNS. With V trimmed by 6 bases and J by 2 bases, 3 bases remained unmatched. This CDR3 spans 13 amino acids.

This rearrangement joins TRBV4-3 to TRBJ2-5; D not resolved. Per germline, CDR1 LGHNA and CDR2 YSLEER. The CDR3 contains 16 residues. Trimming cost V 0 bases and J 3 bases, with 14 bases left between them. The CDR3 region has the DNA TGCGCCAGCAGCCAAGATTGGGCAGGACGGGAAGAGACCCAGTACTTC. Encoded protein: CASSQDWAGREETQYF.

V gene TRBV29-1 combines with J gene TRBJ2-2, with TRBD2 as a possible D gene (5 bases). V lost 5 bases, J lost 5 bases, and 15 bases lay in between. CDR3 length: 14 residues. Germline CDR1 reads SQVTM; CDR2 reads ANQGSEA. The CDR3 nucleotides read TGCAGCGTTAAACCGGGATCCCCGACCGGGGAGCTGTTTTTT. It codes for CSVKPGSPTGELFF.

This clonotype was counted at least ten times. V gene TRBV6-5 combines with J gene TRBJ2-5, with no clear D. The CDR3 contains 13 residues. V shed 6 bases and J shed 2 bases, with 10 bases lying between them. CDR1 and CDR2 (germline): MNHEY, SVGAGI. This CDR3 reads CASSQVLQETQYF. CDR3 DNA sequence: TGTGCCAGCAGCCAGGTTCTACAAGAGACCCAGTACTTC.

There are a few counts of this clonotype. CDR3 DNA sequence: TGTGCCAGCAGCTTGGGGTCAGGGCCCGAGCAGTTCTTC. It translates to CASSLGSGPEQFF. The rearrangement uses TRBV5-6 and TRBJ2-1; tentative D call: TRBD1 (5 bases). V was clipped by 0 bases and J by 10 bases, with 11 bases between them. Per germline, CDR1 SGHDT and CDR2 YYEEEE. The CDR3 runs to 13 residues.

The chain uses TRBV14 and TRBJ2-2; 9 bases agree with TRBD1. The CDR3 sequence is 16 residues long. Trimming cost V 8 bases and J 6 bases; bases outside gene matches: 13. Per germline, CDR1 SGHDN and CDR2 FVKESK. The CDR3 bases are TGTGCCAGCGCACTACAGGGGGCTACGAGAGCCGGGGAGCTGTTTTTT. Residues: CASALQGATRAGELFF.

This clonotype came up a few times. The chain has TRBV29-1 and TRBJ1-2, with D uncertain. Germline V gene lookup returns CDR1 SQVTM and CDR2 ANQGSEA. Trimming took 6 bases from V and 0 from J, leaving 11 bases between them. The CDR3 is made up of 13 amino acids. CDR3: CSVRLEANYGYTF. The CDR3 nucleotides are TGCAGCGTGAGACTGGAAGCTAACTATGGCTACACCTTC.

This clonotype was found many times. The V and J genes are TRBV5-5 and TRBJ2-5; no firm D call. CDR1 is SGHKS, CDR2 YYEKEE, per germline (reference sequence). CDR3 length: 12 amino acids. Deletions cut 0 bases from V and 6 bases from J, with 6 bases between. The CDR3 loop reads CASSLGLQTQYF. Written as DNA, the CDR3 is TGTGCCAGCAGCTTGGGACTTCAGACCCAGTACTTC.

This clonotype was counted only a few times. J is TRBJ1-1 and V is TRBV5-1, with D tentatively TRBD1 (6 bases). The CDR3 is 16 amino acids. V was trimmed by 4 bases and J by 0 bases, leaving 16 bases between them. From germline, CDR1 is SGHRS and CDR2 YFSETQ. Here the CDR3 reads CASSEGTGTMNTEAFF. CDR3 coding DNA: TGCGCCAGCAGCGAGGGTACAGGGACTATGAACACTGAAGCTTTCTTT. Based on the CDR3 plus reference TRBV5-1 and TRBJ1-1, the full variable domain is KAGVTQTPRYLIKTRGQQVTLSCSPISGHRSVSWYQQTPGQGLQFLFEYFSETQRNKGNFPGRFSGRQFSNSRSEMNVSTLELGDSALYLCASSEGTGTMNTEAFFGQGTRLTVV.

This chain joins TRBV9 and TRBJ2-2; D is undetermined. The V gene lost 3 bases and the J gene lost 1 base, with 10 bases spanning the gap. The CDR3 covers 15 residues. From germline, CDR1 is SGDLS and CDR2 YYNGEE. DNA of the CDR3: TGTGCCAGCAGCGGGGTCTCTGGGAACACCGGGGAGCTGTTTTTT. Protein product: CASSGVSGNTGELFF.

This chain uses TRBV30 with TRBJ1-2; D gene uncertain. Germline lookup yields CDR1 GTSNPN and CDR2 SVGIG (reference sequence). The V gene lost 4 bases and the J gene lost 3 bases, with 18 bases spanning the gap. This CDR3 is 15 amino acids long. The CDR3 nucleotides read TGTGCCTGGACCCCGGCCGGGAGAACGGACTATGGCTACACCTTC. This encodes CAWTPAGRTDYGYTF.

This clonotype was detected a few times. The chain links TRBV15 to TRBJ2-7; the match to TRBD1 covers 7 bases. The CDR3 totals 13 residues. Trimming at V came to 1 base and at J to 4 bases, leaving 1 base not matched to a gene. The germline gives CDR1 LNHNV, CDR2 YYDKDF (reference sequence). The CDR3 sequence is CATSRGDRYEQYF. For the CDR3, the DNA is TGTGCCACCAGCAGAGGGGACAGATACGAGCAGTACTTC.

This clonotype was recorded only once. This sequence joins TRBV18 and TRBJ1-5; D remains unclear. In germline, CDR1 is KGHSH, CDR2 LQKENI. The CDR3 is 14 amino acids. Trimming shortened V by 0 bases and J by 4 bases, and 7 bases separated the two germline ends. CDR3 sequence: CASSPPSRNQPQHF. For the CDR3, the DNA is TGTGCCAGCTCACCACCCTCCAGAAATCAGCCCCAGCATTTT. Full variable domain (rest looked up from reference TRBV18 and TRBJ1-5): NAGVMQNPRHLVRRRGQEARLRCSPMKGHSHVYWYRQLPEEGLKFMVYLQKENIIDESGMPKERFSAEFPKEGPSILRIQQVVRGDSAAYFCASSPPSRNQPQHFGDGTRLSIL.

This chain joins TRBV7-9 and TRBJ2-3; D is ambiguous. The length of the CDR3 is 13 residues. The ends were cut back, 7 bases at V and 3 bases at J, with 11 bases in the middle. Germline assignment: CDR1 SEHNR and CDR2 FQNEAQ (reference sequence). The chain's CDR3 is CASNPGVTDTQYF. CDR3 DNA sequence: TGTGCCAGCAATCCCGGCGTTACAGATACGCAGTATTTT.

This clonotype was counted ten times or more. The CDR3 nucleotides are TGTGCCAGCAAAGGGGGACAGGCTAAAGGCAAAAACATTCAGTACTTC. Translating it yields CASKGGQAKGKNIQYF. The J gene is TRBJ2-4, the V gene TRBV6-5; 8 bases are a match to TRBD1. The length of the CDR3 is 16 residues. Looked up from germline, CDR1 is MNHEY and CDR2 is SVGAGI. The V gene end was trimmed by 7 bases and the J gene end by 3 bases; junction bases not matched to a gene: 11.

The V call is TRBV7-8, the J call TRBJ2-7; D is ambiguous. The CDR3 is made up of 11 amino acids. Germline CDR1 is SGHVS and CDR2 is FQNEAQ. The V end was cut by 2 bases, the J end by 6 bases, with 5 bases between. The CDR3 loop reads CASSLISEQYF. The CDR3 DNA is TGTGCCAGCAGCTTAATCTCCGAGCAGTACTTC.

The CDR3 loop is CASSQPPEAFF. CDR3 in DNA: TGTGCCAGCAGTCAGCCCCCTGAAGCTTTCTTT. The genes are TRBV12-3 or TRBV12-4 and TRBJ1-1; D is ambiguous. The CDR3 extends over 11 amino acids. V lost 5 bases and J 6 bases, leaving 7 bases between the germline ends.

This clonotype was picked up a small number of times. This chain connects TRBV18 to TRBJ2-2; TRBD2 agrees at 8 bases. The CDR3 has 17 residues. Per the germline V gene, CDR1 is KGHSH and CDR2 is LQKENI. V gave up 3 bases and J gave up 7 bases; unmatched junction bases: 13. The DNA of the CDR3 is TGTGCCAGCTCACCCCCGAGGAATAGCGGGAAGATCGGGGAGCTGTTTTTT. Protein sequence: CASSPPRNSGKIGELFF.

This clonotype was found a few times. This chain connects TRBV5-6 to TRBJ2-1, with 8 bases aligning to TRBD2. Per germline, CDR1 SGHDT and CDR2 YYEEEE. The CDR3 is 17 amino acids. V was pared by 2 bases and J by 2 bases, with 9 bases of the junction left unmatched. The CDR3 sequence is CASSFPSLGRAYNEQFF. CDR3 sequence (DNA): TGTGCCAGCAGCTTCCCAAGCCTCGGGAGGGCCTACAATGAGCAGTTCTTC.

The table lists this clonotype with a count of one. The rearrangement joins TRBV12-3 or TRBV12-4 to TRBJ2-2, with 11 bases fitting TRBD2. This CDR3 contains 15 residues. The J segment lost 7 bases and the V segment lost 4 bases, leaving 5 bases of the junction unmatched. The CDR3 region is CASSSTSGEFGELFF. DNA for the CDR3: TGTGCCAGCAGTTCGACTAGCGGGGAGTTCGGGGAGCTGTTTTTT.

This clonotype was counted between two and nine times. This sequence joins TRBV4-1 and TRBJ2-1, with D possibly TRBD2 on 6 matching bases. Trimming cost V 0 bases and J 9 bases, with 15 bases left between them. This CDR3 has 15 residues. Germline values: CDR1 MGHRA, CDR2 YSYEKL. This CDR3 reads CASSQEYSLASEQFF. The CDR3 DNA reads TGCGCCAGCAGCCAAGAGTATTCCCTAGCGAGTGAGCAGTTCTTC.

The chain couples TRBV7-6 to TRBJ2-7; either TRBD1 or TRBD2 may supply D (6 bases each). V was pared by 4 bases and J by 1 base, with 20 bases between. Germline lookup yields CDR1 SGHVS and CDR2 FNYEAQ. The CDR3 length is 17 residues. The chain's CDR3 is CASSSLGGRTISYEQYF. CDR3 nucleotides: TGTGCCAGCAGCTCCCTAGGGGGGAGGACGATTTCCTACGAGCAGTACTTC.

This chain joins TRBV18 and TRBJ1-2, with 10 bases lining up with TRBD1. The V segment lost 9 bases and the J segment 2 bases; nucleotides outside the gene matches: 9. Germline values: CDR1 KGHSH, CDR2 LQKENI. This CDR3 has 15 amino acids. The DNA for the CDR3 is TGTGCCAGTTCGACCTGGGACAGGGGAAACTATGGCTACACCTTC. It yields the protein CASSTWDRGNYGYTF.

About this clonotype: One end of the junction does not line up with germline, which may come from a read error. This rearrangement joins TRBV20-1 to TRBJ2-1; D is perhaps TRBD1 or TRBD2 (5 bases each). The V gene's germline CDR1 is DFQATT and CDR2 SNEGSKA (reference sequence). The CDR3 contains 12 residues. CDR3 nucleotides: TGCAGTGCTAGAGCTCTCGGACCGGGGCGGCTCTTC. Translated, it gives CSARALGPGRLF.

V usage is TRBV5-1 and J usage is TRBJ2-1; D is unclear. Germline V gene sequence: CDR1 SGHRS, CDR2 YFSETQ. V lost 4 bases to trimming and J lost 0 bases, with 11 bases between them. This CDR3 region has 15 residues. CDR3 loop: CASSILTSSYNEQFF. In DNA, the CDR3 is TGCGCCAGCAGCATCTTAACGAGCTCCTACAATGAGCAGTTCTTC.

The rearrangement links TRBV6-5 to TRBJ2-5; D may be TRBD1 (5 bases). The length of the CDR3 is 13 residues. Germline CDR1 and CDR2: MNHEY and SVGAGI. Trimming stripped 0 bases from V and 7 bases from J, with 9 bases between. The CDR3 loop is CASSYSGAGTQYF. CDR3 bases: TGTGCCAGCAGTTACTCAGGGGCCGGGACCCAGTACTTC.